The clone carrying this TCR beta chain was observed a few times. Antigen specificity is unknown. The junction departs from germline at one end; a sequencing error may be responsible. Generated by immunoSEQ multiplex PCR, the TCRdb table keeps only in-frame clones and is missing some. The sample consists of some 150,000 clones, less than 90% of them appearing once. Time point: blood 4 weeks post-SBRT, at nephrectomy. Treatment specified: 15 Gy SBRT to primary tumor, nephrectomy 4 weeks later. Nephrectomy followed 15 Gy stereotactic body radiation by 4 weeks. Serial blood draws occurred at baseline and 2 and 4 weeks post-SBRT. This renal cell carcinoma was of the clear cell type. The data stem from a study of radiation and T cells in renal cell carcinoma. Study-wide findings and caveats: Pretreatment tumor biopsies were lacking, so baseline clonotypes are unknown.

CDR1 is MNHEY and CDR2 is SVGAGI in the germline V gene. The CDR3 totals 13 residues. Sequencing was performed on blood, taken from a patient whose treatment included radiotherapy and nephrectomy. The receptor comes from a woman between 45 and 60 years old with renal cell carcinoma. The V gene is TRBV6-5, the J gene TRBJ1-6, with D perhaps matching TRBD1 (6 bases). This chain's CDR3 is CASSYNAWDIGNF. CDR3 bases: TGTGCCAGCAGTTATAATGCGTGGGACATCGGTAACTTT.